The 8 T cell receptor beta chains presented below share a single source sample, sequenced in a study of CD8 T cells in Susac syndrome (dated by TCRdb to between 2018 and 2020). The method was the immunoSEQ multiplex PCR assay. RNA was extracted with the RNeasy kit and about 0.5 to 1 ug was reverse transcribed using random hexamers. TCRdb's own reprocessing of the public reads used fastp at Q25 and MiXCR and kept productive beta chains. Records with the same CDR3 protein are collapsed into one entry carrying the most frequent genes and DNA. The sample contains some 300,000 distinct CDR3 sequences, approximately 91% of them found a single time. Clones ranked in the top ten supply less than 0.2% of the sample. Sequenced: CD8+ T cells from PBMCs. Source of these receptors: a human donor with multiple sclerosis.

V gene TRBV5-5 combines with J gene TRBJ1-6, with D tentatively TRBD1 (5 bases). Germline V CDR1 and CDR2: SGHKS, YYEKEE (reference sequence). V lost 0 bases and J 9 bases, leaving 10 bases between the germline ends. This CDR3 has 14 amino acids. The chain's CDR3 is CASSLDGGSSPLHF. CDR3 bases: TGTGCCAGCAGCTTGGACGGGGGGAGTTCACCCCTCCACTTT.

The rearrangement links TRBV7-8 to TRBJ1-2, with 9 bases identical to TRBD1. The V and J ends lost 6 bases and 2 bases, in that order; junction bases with no gene match: 7. CDR1 is SGHVS, CDR2 FQNEAQ, per germline. The CDR3 totals 15 residues. CDR3 region: CASRAQGAGNYGYTF. The CDR3 DNA reads as TGTGCCAGCAGGGCACAGGGGGCAGGGAACTATGGCTACACCTTC.

The V call is TRBV7-3, the J call TRBJ2-7; unclear D gene. The CDR3 consists of 14 residues. Germline-derived CDR1 and CDR2 are SGHTA and FQGTGA. V was shortened by 1 base and J by 4 bases, with 11 bases between the two germline ends. This chain's CDR3 is CASSLNPGDYEQYF. The CDR3 region has the DNA TGTGCCAGCAGCTTAAACCCAGGCGATTACGAGCAGTACTTC.

V usage is TRBV7-8 and J usage is TRBJ2-5; D possibly corresponds to TRBD2 (5 bases). CDR3 length: 16 amino acids. Per the germline V gene, CDR1 is SGHVS and CDR2 is FQNEAQ. With 3 bases removed from V and 5 bases from J, the gap between germline ends came to 19 bases. CDR3 coding DNA: TGTGCCAGCAGCTTTTTGAGGAGCCCACGGGGTGAGACCCAGTACTTC. As protein: CASSFLRSPRGETQYF. The full variable domain, with the rest looked up from reference TRBV7-8 and TRBJ2-5, is GAGVSQSPRYKVAKRGQDVALRCDPISGHVSLFWYQQALGQGPEFLTYFQNEAQLDKSGLPSDRFFAERPEGSVSTLKIQRTQQEDSAVYLCASSFLRSPRGETQYFGPGTRLLVL.

The J gene is TRBJ2-5, the V gene TRBV7-9; TRBD1 matches at 8 bases. Germline V gives CDR1 SEHNR, CDR2 FQNEAQ (reference sequence). V lost 5 bases to trimming and J lost 5 bases; unmatched junction nucleotides: 10. The CDR3 is made up of 15 amino acids. CDR3 nucleotide sequence: TGTGCCAGCAGCCCCGGACAGGGCGCGATGGAGACCCAGTACTTC. Translated: CASSPGQGAMETQYF.

The chain's CDR3 is CASSPTGTDTYEQYF. For the CDR3, the DNA is TGTGCCAGCAGCCCAACCGGGACGGATACCTACGAGCAGTACTTC. V gene TRBV9 combines with J gene TRBJ2-7, with D perhaps given as TRBD1 or TRBD2 (5 bases each). The V gene's germline CDR1 is SGDLS and CDR2 YYNGEE. The CDR3 is 15 residues long. Trimming shortened V by 4 bases and J by 2 bases, and 16 bases separated the two germline ends.

The chain uses TRBV11-2 and TRBJ2-4; perhaps TRBD2 as D (6 bases). V was pared by 0 bases and J by 6 bases, with 9 bases between. Per germline, CDR1 SGHAT and CDR2 FQNNGV. This CDR3 contains 14 residues. CDR3 protein: CASSLDPAGNIQYF. The CDR3 nucleotides read TGTGCCAGCAGCTTAGATCCAGCGGGAAACATTCAGTACTTC.

V usage is TRBV13 and J usage is TRBJ2-1; TRBD2 matches at 9 bases. Losses at the gene ends were 5 bases for V and 8 bases for J; bases not matched to a gene: 16. CDR1 and CDR2 (germline): PRHDT, FYEKMQ (reference sequence). The CDR3 runs 17 residues. The CDR3 here is CASSHSGLTSGPHEQFF. CDR3 DNA: TGTGCCAGCAGCCATAGTGGGCTGACTAGCGGACCCCATGAGCAGTTCTTC.